The T cell receptor beta chain described here comes from a study of T cell clonotyping in hematopoietic cell transplantation. About this clone itself: What it recognizes is unknown. A read error may account for a junction end that differs from germline.

Profiled with immunoSEQ multiplex PCR; TCRdb holds only in-frame clones, not every one. Here the sample spans 10,000 to 15,000 clones, about 80% being singletons. Recipient blood drawn about 28 days pretransplant and days 30, 100, 180 after. The CDR3 is made up of 15 amino acids. CDR1 and CDR2 from the germline V gene are MGHDK and SYGVNS. Broader study findings: No sorting was done, leaving CD4 and CD8 contributions mixed. Broader posttransplant TCR repertoire diversity was predicted by graft donor and pretransplant recipient Inverse Simpson Index values.

This receptor was taken from a female patient aged 40-49 years who had an allogeneic stem cell transplant from a related donor, so T cells may come from the graft donor. Some clones in this sample may be carry-over from other donors' samples. Sequenced material: PBMCs, taken 100 days after allogeneic stem cell transplant. V is TRBV25-1 and J is TRBJ1-3, with D possibly being TRBD1 (6 bases). The DNA for the CDR3 is TGTGCCAGCAGTGAATGGGGGGGCCCTGGGAACACCATATATTTT. It is translated as CASSEWGGPGNTIYF.